These 25 T cell receptor beta chains share one sample of origin, sequenced in a study of blood T cell repertoires in COVID-19. Assay: immunoSEQ multiplex PCR; the TCRdb copy retains only in-frame clones and omits some. The top ten hold under 8.5% of the sample, which has about 56,000 clones, roughly 86% seen once. The sequencing input was peripheral blood. All receptors derive from a woman at least 80 years old with acute or convalescent COVID-19.

The V call is TRBV5-5, the J call TRBJ2-2, with D unclear. With 7 bases removed from V and 4 bases from J, the gap between germline ends came to 11 bases. This CDR3 region has 13 residues. The germline V gene has CDR1 SGHKS and CDR2 YYEKEE (reference sequence). The CDR3 loop reads CASGIGRTGELFF. Written as DNA, the CDR3 is TGTGCCAGCGGCATTGGGCGCACCGGGGAGCTGTTTTTT.

The rearrangement links TRBV28 to TRBJ1-2, with 9 positions matching TRBD1. CDR1 is MDHEN, CDR2 SYDVKM, per germline. V lost 6 bases and J lost 8; bases outside the gene matches: 13. The CDR3 runs to 15 residues. CDR3 in DNA: TGTGCCAGCAGCTCCATCGACAGGGGGTTAGTAGGCTACACCTTC. It specifies CASSSIDRGLVGYTF.

This chain connects TRBV11-3 to TRBJ2-3, with D maybe TRBD2 (6 bases). V was clipped by 7 bases and J by 0 bases, with 8 bases between them. The CDR3 spans 13 residues. Germline CDR1 reads SGHNT; CDR2 reads YENEEA. CDR3 protein: CASTSGSTDTQYF. The CDR3 DNA sequence: TGTGCCAGCACAAGCGGGAGCACAGATACGCAGTATTTT.

This chain connects TRBV6-5 to TRBJ2-2, with D possibly being TRBD2 (5 bases). V was trimmed by 6 bases and J by 1 base, leaving 9 bases between them. Germline lookup yields CDR1 MNHEY and CDR2 SVGAGI. The CDR3 runs to 14 residues. CDR3 in DNA: TGTGCCAGCAGCAAGGACTGGAACACCGGGGAGCTGTTTTTT. It codes for CASSKDWNTGELFF.

The CDR3 DNA reads TGTGCCAGCAGTCTAGAGAGCCGCAGGGGATGGTCTCGCACTGAAGCTTTCTTT. It codes for CASSLESRRGWSRTEAFF. The genes are TRBV11-2 and TRBJ1-1, with D possibly TRBD1 on 6 matching bases. Germline loops: CDR1 SGHAT, CDR2 FQNNGV. The V gene lost 6 bases and the J gene lost 4 bases, with 27 bases spanning the gap. The CDR3 loop spans 18 amino acids.

V usage is TRBV30 and J usage is TRBJ1-1; D is possibly TRBD1 (5 bases). The germline CDR1 and CDR2 sequences are GTSNPN and SVGIG (reference sequence). This CDR3 is 23 amino acids long. Trimming left V 5 bases short and J 1 base short, with 41 bases between. CDR3 sequence reads: CAWDPDYRDRGGTSGWANTEAFF. The CDR3, as DNA: TGTGCCTGGGACCCAGACTACCGAGACCGAGGCGGGACCTCCGGGTGGGCGAACACTGAAGCTTTCTTT.

The chain recombines TRBV2 with TRBJ1-4; 7 bases are a match to TRBD1. CDR3 size: 14 residues. Germline CDR1 reads SNHLY; CDR2 reads FYNNEI. V trimming: 5 bases; J trimming: 7 bases; junction bases outside the gene matches: 7. This CDR3 reads CASSQTGNGEKLFF. The CDR3, as DNA: TGTGCCAGCAGTCAGACAGGGAATGGTGAAAAACTGTTTTTT. Complete variable domain (other parts from reference TRBV2 and TRBJ1-4): EPEVTQTPSHQVTQMGQEVILRCVPISNHLYFYWYRQILGQKVEFLVSFYNNEISEKSEIFDDQFSVERPDGSNFTLKIRSTKLEDSAMYFCASSQTGNGEKLFFGSGTQLSVL.

The chain links TRBV7-8 to TRBJ1-2; 10 nucleotides agree with TRBD1. The CDR3 runs to 19 residues. V lost 5 bases, J lost 4 bases, and 19 bases stayed unmatched. Germline V CDR1 and CDR2: SGHVS, FQNEAQ. CDR3 DNA: TGTGCCAGCAGCCCGCGAAATCACCGGGACAGGGGTAGAATCTATGGCTACACCTTC. Encoded protein: CASSPRNHRDRGRIYGYTF.

The V and J genes are TRBV10-1 and TRBJ1-1, with D perhaps TRBD1 (6 bases). The CDR3 has 14 residues. Germline V lookup: CDR1 WNHNN, CDR2 SYGVQD (reference sequence). The V end lost 8 bases, the J end lost 11 bases, and 24 bases lay between the germline ends. CDR3 bases: TGCGCCAGCGGCCCGGGGGGGGCCCGTACCGAGGCTTTCTTT. Its translation: CASGPGGARTEAFF.

The chain links TRBV6-1 to TRBJ1-2; D is unclear. CDR3 size: 14 residues. V lost 2 bases and J lost 13, with 20 bases in between. The germline V gene has CDR1 MNHNS and CDR2 SASEGT. CDR3 sequence (DNA): TGTGCCAGCAGTGAATCCGGATTCGGGGTAGTGATCACCTTC. Translation gives CASSESGFGVVITF.

The chain links TRBV28 to TRBJ1-4; 7 bases fit TRBD1. From germline, CDR1 is MDHEN and CDR2 SYDVKM. J gave up 0 bases and V 5 bases, and 9 bases lay outside the gene matches. This CDR3 spans 17 amino acids. Here the CDR3 reads CASSPFRGAATNEKLFF. The CDR3 bases are TGTGCCAGCAGTCCGTTCAGGGGGGCGGCAACTAATGAAAAACTGTTTTTT.

The rearrangement joins TRBV3-1 (or the pseudogene TRBV3-2) to TRBJ1-2; possibly TRBD1 for D (6 bases). Germline CDR1 reads LGHDT; CDR2 reads YNNKEL (reference sequence). V lost 4 bases to trimming and J lost 7 bases, with 10 bases between them. The CDR3 sequence is 12 residues long. In DNA form, the CDR3 reads TGTGCCAGCAGCCCCCAGGGGCTTGGCTACACCTTC. It specifies CASSPQGLGYTF.

The rearrangement uses TRBV19 and TRBJ2-4; D is uncertain. The germline gives CDR1 LNHDA, CDR2 SQIVND (reference sequence). This CDR3 contains 14 residues. The V and J ends lost 2 bases and 6 bases respectively, with 11 bases between them. In DNA, the CDR3 is TGTGCCAGTAGTATAAGGCCAAGAGGAAACATTCAGTACTTC. Protein sequence: CASSIRPRGNIQYF.

DNA for the CDR3: TGTGCCAGCAGCCGCGGGGGGGCGCGGGAGACCCAGTACTTC. The encoded protein is CASSRGGARETQYF. This sequence joins TRBV6-5 and TRBJ2-5; TRBD2 agrees at 9 bases. The CDR3 loop spans 14 amino acids. Germline trimming cut 6 bases from V and 5 bases from J; bases unmatched to any gene: 7. CDR1 and CDR2 from the germline V gene are MNHEY and SVGAGI.

The chain employs TRBV19 and TRBJ1-5; a possible D gene is TRBD1 (5 bases). Trimming took 3 bases from V and 7 from J, leaving 13 bases between them. The CDR3 extends over 14 amino acids. The V gene's germline CDR1 is LNHDA and CDR2 SQIVND (reference sequence). The CDR3 region is CASSMPGSRQPQHF. CDR3 DNA sequence: TGTGCCAGTAGTATGCCAGGGTCGCGGCAGCCCCAGCATTTT.

This clone has a handful of counts. The genes are TRBV7-9 and TRBJ2-1, with 11 bases fitting TRBD2. The CDR3 has 18 amino acids. V was pared by 2 bases and J by 8 bases, with 14 bases of the junction left unmatched. CDR1 and CDR2 (germline): SEHNR, FQNEAQ (reference sequence). The CDR3 DNA reads as TGTGCCAGCAGCTTACCACACAGACTAGCGGGATTGATGGATGAGCAGTTCTTC. As protein: CASSLPHRLAGLMDEQFF.

The chain recombines TRBV5-1 with TRBJ2-2; 7 bases are shared with TRBD1. Germline V lookup: CDR1 SGHRS, CDR2 YFSETQ. The CDR3 is 15 amino acids. V lost 4 bases and J lost 5; bases outside the gene matches: 8. CDR3 in amino acids: CASSLTGLETGELFF. CDR3 in DNA: TGCGCCAGCAGCCTGACAGGGTTGGAGACCGGGGAGCTGTTTTTT. The complete variable domain, with remaining parts taken from reference TRBV5-1 and TRBJ2-2, reads KAGVTQTPRYLIKTRGQQVTLSCSPISGHRSVSWYQQTPGQGLQFLFEYFSETQRNKGNFPGRFSGRQFSNSRSEMNVSTLELGDSALYLCASSLTGLETGELFFGEGSRLTVL.

The CDR3 DNA reads TGTGCCAGCAGCTCAGGGGGCCTTGGAGAGACCCAGTACTTC. Amino acids: CASSSGGLGETQYF. The chain recombines TRBV7-2 with TRBJ2-5, with TRBD1 matching 8 bases. V lost 4 bases, J lost 4 bases, and 5 bases stayed unmatched. From germline, CDR1 is SGHTA and CDR2 FQGNSA. CDR3 length equals 14 residues.

This chain links TRBV7-9 with TRBJ1-2; tentative D call: TRBD1 (5 bases). CDR1 and CDR2 from the germline V gene are SEHNR and FQNEAQ (reference sequence). CDR3 size: 14 residues. With 1 base removed from V and 8 bases from J, the gap between germline ends came to 14 bases. This chain's CDR3 is CASSLVGGSPGYTF. DNA for the CDR3: TGTGCCAGCAGCTTAGTGGGGGGATCACCGGGCTACACCTTC.

The gene calls are TRBV6-5 and TRBJ2-5; 11 positions match TRBD2. Germline CDR1 MNHEY, CDR2 SVGAGI. J was trimmed by 5 bases and V by 7 bases; bases with no gene match: 6. This CDR3 comprises 14 residues. This CDR3 is CASNLAGGPETQYF. CDR3 coding DNA: TGTGCCAGCAACTTAGCGGGGGGGCCGGAGACCCAGTACTTC.

V is TRBV2 and J is TRBJ1-1; D is unresolved. V was pared by 7 bases and J by 0 bases, with 3 bases between. Per germline, CDR1 SNHLY and CDR2 FYNNEI. The CDR3 runs 11 residues. CDR3 bases: TGTGCCAGCACGGTGAACACTGAAGCTTTCTTT. Protein product: CASTVNTEAFF.

This chain links TRBV4-2 with TRBJ1-1; D is possibly TRBD1 (6 bases). V was cut by 0 bases and J by 1 base, with 12 bases left in between. CDR1 LGHNA and CDR2 YNFKEQ come from the germline V gene. CDR3 length: 16 amino acids. CDR3 region: CASSQEPTGQNTEAFF. DNA for the CDR3: TGTGCCAGCAGCCAAGAACCTACAGGGCAGAACACTGAAGCTTTCTTT.

V gene TRBV9 combines with J gene TRBJ2-1, with a possible D match to TRBD2 (5 bases). V was trimmed by 0 bases and J by 2 bases, leaving 12 bases between them. Per germline, CDR1 SGDLS and CDR2 YYNGEE. The CDR3 consists of 16 residues. CDR3 sequence (DNA): TGTGCCAGCAGCGTAGCCACGAGGGCGACCTACAATGAGCAGTTCTTC. As protein: CASSVATRATYNEQFF.

The chain couples TRBV7-9 to TRBJ1-6; TRBD1 aligns across 8 bases. This CDR3 has 15 amino acids. The ends lost 2 bases at V and 5 bases at J; junction bases unmatched: 2. Germline values: CDR1 SEHNR, CDR2 FQNEAQ (reference sequence). The CDR3 sequence: CASSLLDRDNSPLHF. The DNA of the CDR3 is TGTGCCAGCAGCTTATTGGACAGGGATAATTCACCCCTCCACTTT.

In this sample, this clone turned up a few times. This sequence joins TRBV6-5 and TRBJ2-1; 8 bases fit TRBD2. V shed 2 bases and J 6 bases; nucleotides not matched to a gene: 9. CDR1 is MNHEY, CDR2 SVGAGI, per germline. There are 16 residues in the CDR3. The CDR3, as DNA: TGTGCCAGCAGTTACGGGGATCGGGGGGGTCTCAATGAGCAGTTCTTC. Residues: CASSYGDRGGLNEQFF.